The 8 T cell receptor beta chains given below trace back to one sample, sequenced in a study of human thymus T cells. Sequenced by immunoSEQ multiplex PCR; TCRdb stores in-frame clones only, minus some. The data hold under 95,000 clones, with 85% to 95% observed a single time. Thymus pieces cut out during corrective heart surgery were the tissue that was used. The source material was thymus tissue. The receptors derive from a girl in the first two years of life with a congenital heart defect but otherwise immunologically healthy.

The chain uses TRBV25-1 and TRBJ2-7; D gene ambiguous. CDR1 MGHDK and CDR2 SYGVNS come from the germline V gene. Between the trimmed V and J ends, which lost 3 bases and 6 bases, there was a span of 6 bases. This CDR3 is 11 amino acids long. In nucleotides, the CDR3 is TGTGCCAGCAGTGAGACATCCGAGCAGTACTTC. Residues: CASSETSEQYF.

The chain combines TRBV28 with TRBJ2-7, with 8 bases matching TRBD1. Looked up from germline, CDR1 is MDHEN and CDR2 is SYDVKM. The trim removed 6 bases at V and 3 bases at J, leaving 10 bases unmatched. This CDR3 comprises 15 residues. CDR3 in DNA: TGTGCCAGCAGGTCAGACAGGGGTGGCAGCTACGAGCAGTACTTC. This translates into CASRSDRGGSYEQYF.

CDR3 bases: TGTGCCAGCAGCCGCTGGACAGGCTTGGCGAGGGAGACCCAGTACTTC. Encoded protein: CASSRWTGLARETQYF. The chain has TRBV28 and TRBJ2-5; the match to TRBD1 covers 7 bases. The CDR3 loop spans 16 amino acids. Germline V gene data show CDR1 as MDHEN and CDR2 as SYDVKM. V lost 6 bases, J lost 5 bases, and 15 bases stayed unmatched.

The rearrangement uses TRBV18 and TRBJ2-2; 7 bases align to TRBD2. The germline V gene encodes CDR1 KGHSH and CDR2 LQKENI. The J segment lost 3 bases and the V segment lost 1 base, leaving 2 bases of the junction unmatched. The CDR3 consists of 15 residues. The CDR3 is CASSPLAGDTGELFF. The CDR3 DNA reads TGTGCCAGCTCACCACTAGCGGGCGACACCGGGGAGCTGTTTTTT.

This CDR3 reads CASSLPPGTGNSGANVLTF. In DNA, the CDR3 is TGTGCCAGCAGCCTACCCCCTGGGACAGGCAACTCTGGGGCCAACGTCCTGACTTTC. The chain uses TRBV7-2 and TRBJ2-6, with 8 bases fitting TRBD1. CDR1 is SGHTA and CDR2 is FQGNSA in the germline V gene. V lost 5 bases, J lost 0 bases, and 12 bases stayed unmatched. There are 19 residues in the CDR3. The variable domain in full, completed from reference TRBV7-2 and TRBJ2-6, reads GAGVSQSPSNKVTEKGKDVELRCDPISGHTALYWYRQSLGQGLEFLIYFQGNSAPDKSGLPSDRFSAERTGGSVSTLTIQRTQQEDSAVYLCASSLPPGTGNSGANVLTFGAGSRLTVL.

This clone came up a few times. The V gene is TRBV9, the J gene TRBJ1-2; possibly TRBD1 for D (6 bases). Germline CDR1 SGDLS, CDR2 YYNGEE. The CDR3 has 15 residues. Between the trimmed V and J ends, which lost 2 bases and 5 bases, there was a span of 16 bases. The CDR3 bases are TGTGCCAGCAGCGTCGTCACAGGGAAATGGTATGGCTACACCTTC. Its translation is CASSVVTGKWYGYTF.

The chain joins TRBV7-2 to TRBJ2-3, with a weak D call TRBD2 (6 bases). Germline CDR1 and CDR2: SGHTA and FQGNSA. The CDR3 loop spans 15 amino acids. The ends were cut back, 1 base at V and 0 bases at J, with 8 bases in the middle. CDR3 bases: TGTGCCAGCAGCTTAGGGGGGGACAGCACAGATACGCAGTATTTT. Protein: CASSLGGDSTDTQYF.

This clone showed up just a few times. The chain couples TRBV27 to TRBJ2-2, with D perhaps TRBD1 (6 bases). The CDR3 is 15 amino acids. CDR1 and CDR2 (germline): MNHEY, SMNVEV (reference sequence). Trimming removed 4 bases at V and 4 bases at J, with 13 bases between. The CDR3, as DNA: TGTGCCAGCAGTTCCTGGGACAAGGGCACCGGGGAGCTGTTTTTT. Translated: CASSSWDKGTGELFF.